This TCR beta chain was obtained from a study of Ad26.COV2.S vaccination and SARS-CoV-2 variants. Looking at the study overall: The vaccine Ad26.COV2.S was put into the muscle once, or twice with 56 days between.

Profiling relied on immunoSEQ multiplex PCR, and the TCRdb table lists in-frame clones only, not all of them. Found here are 300,000 to 400,000 clones, around nine tenths of them singletons; the top ten hold around 3.6%. The treatment was: about 20 received Ad26.COV2.S at low or high dose, single or two shots; about 5 received placebo; per-sample allocation not given. Samples were taken on day 63 after the first vaccine or placebo injection. Study-level results: For non-spike TCRs, breadth in vaccine recipients resembled that in placebo recipients. While placebo recipients had lower spike-specific TCR breadth, vaccine recipients had more.

About this clone: Its antigen is unknown.

Germline-derived CDR1 and CDR2 are GTSNPN and SVGIG (reference sequence). Trimming removed 8 bases from V and 3 bases from J, with 16 bases in between. CDR3 length: 13 residues. The sample consisted of peripheral blood, taken in a trial of Ad26.COV2.S vaccine versus placebo. The chain employs TRBV30 and TRBJ1-1, with D possibly TRBD1 on 5 matching bases. The clonotype comes from a person between 18 and 60 years old who received the Ad26.COV2.S COVID-19 vaccine or a placebo. This chain's CDR3 is CARGPPRDTEAFF. Written as DNA, the CDR3 is TGTGCCCGGGGACCTCCGCGGGACACTGAAGCTTTCTTT.